These 22 T cell receptor beta chains came from one sample sequenced in a study of blood T cell repertoires in COVID-19. Measured with immunoSEQ multiplex PCR; TCRdb has only the in-frame clones, and not every one. Found here are 350,000 to 550,000 clones, roughly nine tenths of them singletons; the top ten hold roughly 1.1%. Sample: PBMCs or T cells enriched from blood (not recorded which). The receptors originated from a man younger than 45 who had recovered from COVID-19.

This chain links TRBV5-8 with TRBJ1-4; 8 bases map to TRBD1. V was pared by 2 bases and J by 8 bases, with 11 bases of the junction left unmatched. The CDR3 sequence is 16 residues long. The germline CDR1 and CDR2 sequences are SGHTS and YDEGEE. CDR3 residues: CASSLGTGGFGEKLFF. CDR3 DNA: TGTGCCAGCAGCTTAGGTACAGGGGGTTTTGGAGAAAAACTGTTTTTT.

This chain uses TRBV2 with TRBJ1-6, with D perhaps TRBD1 (6 bases). Trimming cost V 1 base and J 10 bases, with 14 bases left between them. Germline V gene data show CDR1 as SNHLY and CDR2 as FYNNEI. The CDR3 spans 15 residues. The CDR3, as DNA: TGTGCCAGCAGTGAAGAAGGGGGTTACGGATCACCCCTCCACTTT. Translation: CASSEEGGYGSPLHF.

The CDR3 bases are TGCGCCAGCAGTTCCGCTCCTGGGACAGGGATGCATGGCTACACCTTC. Amino acid sequence: CASSSAPGTGMHGYTF. The chain couples TRBV5-1 to TRBJ1-2; 9 bases are a match to TRBD1. Germline V gene lookup returns CDR1 SGHRS and CDR2 YFSETQ. The CDR3 is 16 residues long. The V gene end was trimmed by 5 bases and the J gene end by 6 bases; junction bases not matched to a gene: 14.

The CDR3 sequence is CSISGTTYEQYF. The CDR3 DNA reads as TGCAGCATTAGCGGGACTACCTACGAGCAGTACTTC. J is TRBJ2-7 and V is TRBV29-1; 8 positions match TRBD2. From germline, CDR1 is SQVTM and CDR2 ANQGSEA. The CDR3 spans 12 residues. V was clipped by 8 bases and J by 2 bases; unmatched bases: 5.

J is TRBJ1-2 and V is TRBV28, with a possible D match to TRBD1 (5 bases). Germline assignment: CDR1 MDHEN and CDR2 SYDVKM. The CDR3 is 17 residues long. V dropped 6 bases and J dropped 8 bases, with 28 bases sitting between them. In nucleotides, the CDR3 is TGTGCCAGCAGCCACACTCAGGGAGGTTGGGGGGTCAGAGGCTACACCTTC. It translates to CASSHTQGGWGVRGYTF.

The chain uses TRBV6-6 and TRBJ2-1, with 8 bases that match TRBD1. J was trimmed by 8 bases and V by 6 bases; bases with no gene match: 0. This CDR3 is 11 amino acids long. Germline-derived CDR1 and CDR2 are MNHNY and SVGAGI (reference sequence). The DNA of the CDR3 is TGTGCCAGCAGACAGGGGGATGAGCAGTTCTTC. Its translation is CASRQGDEQFF.

The chain carries TRBV5-1 and TRBJ2-7; 8 bases fit TRBD2. Germline CDR1 and CDR2: SGHRS and YFSETQ. CDR3 size: 15 residues. Unmatched junction bases numbered 13, after V lost 5 bases and J lost 6 bases. The CDR3 nucleotides read TGCGCCAGCAGTCAGAGTCCGGGACTAGGGTCCGAGCAGTACTTC. It yields the protein CASSQSPGLGSEQYF. Looking up the rest from reference TRBV5-1 and TRBJ2-7 gives the full variable domain: KAGVTQTPRYLIKTRGQQVTLSCSPISGHRSVSWYQQTPGQGLQFLFEYFSETQRNKGNFPGRFSGRQFSNSRSEMNVSTLELGDSALYLCASSQSPGLGSEQYFGPGTRLTVT.

This chain connects TRBV7-9 to TRBJ2-1; TRBD2 matches at 13 bases. The germline gives CDR1 SEHNR, CDR2 FQNEAQ (reference sequence). V dropped 5 bases and J dropped 7; count of bases not matched to a gene: 5. CDR3 length: 15 amino acids. In DNA, the CDR3 is TGTGCCAGCAGCGATACTAGCGGGAGGGTAAATGAGCAGTTCTTC. This translates into CASSDTSGRVNEQFF.

The V and J genes are TRBV19 and TRBJ1-2; 10 positions match TRBD1. The CDR3 loop spans 15 amino acids. V was pared by 6 bases and J by 7 bases, with 11 bases of the junction left unmatched. Per the germline V gene, CDR1 is LNHDA and CDR2 is SQIVND (reference sequence). The chain's CDR3 is CASSSYPGTGVGYTF. CDR3 DNA: TGTGCCAGTAGCAGCTACCCCGGGACAGGGGTTGGCTACACCTTC.

The V and J genes are TRBV4-1 and TRBJ2-1; weak D call: TRBD2 (5 bases). Germline V gene data show CDR1 as MGHRA and CDR2 as YSYEKL. The CDR3 is made up of 19 amino acids. Trimming took off 1 base at V and 0 bases at J, with 19 bases between the two ends. The CDR3 spells CASSQGASWSGSSYNEQFF. The CDR3 DNA is TGCGCCAGCAGCCAAGGCGCGTCTTGGAGCGGTAGCTCCTACAATGAGCAGTTCTTC.

The chain combines TRBV24-1 with TRBJ2-3; D unclear. This CDR3 is 14 amino acids long. Trimming took 5 bases from V and 2 from J, leaving 10 bases between them. The germline V gene has CDR1 KGHDR and CDR2 SFDVKD. CDR3 residues: CATSGSPSTDTQYF. The CDR3 coding sequence is TGTGCCACCAGTGGTTCCCCATCCACAGATACGCAGTATTTT.

V usage is TRBV7-3 and J usage is TRBJ2-3; TRBD2 matches 7 bases. The CDR3 loop spans 16 amino acids. Germline V gene sequence: CDR1 SGHTA, CDR2 FQGTGA. Germline trimming cut 2 bases from V and 1 base from J; bases unmatched to any gene: 6. The CDR3 DNA sequence: TGTGCCAGCAGCTTAGGTGCGGGAGTCGGCACAGATACGCAGTATTTT. This translates into CASSLGAGVGTDTQYF.

The rearrangement links TRBV5-6 to TRBJ1-2, with D unclear. The CDR3 runs 14 residues. Trimming cost V 4 bases and J 8 bases, with 18 bases left between them. Per the germline V gene, CDR1 is SGHDT and CDR2 is YYEEEE. The DNA for the CDR3 is TGTGCCAGCAGCCCCCGATCCTCCCTCGAGGGCTACACCTTC. Translation gives CASSPRSSLEGYTF. Variable domain in full (rest from reference TRBV5-6 and TRBJ1-2): DAGVTQSPTHLIKTRGQQVTLRCSPKSGHDTVSWYQQALGQGPQFIFQYYEEEERQRGNFPDRFSGHQFPNYSSELNVNALLLGDSALYLCASSPRSSLEGYTFGSGTRLTVV.

The rearrangement joins TRBV5-6 to TRBJ1-1, with unresolved D. Germline V lookup: CDR1 SGHDT, CDR2 YYEEEE. The CDR3 is 12 residues long. The V gene lost 2 bases and the J gene lost 6 bases, with 8 bases spanning the gap. The chain's CDR3 is CASSFGPAEAFF. CDR3 coding DNA: TGTGCCAGCAGCTTCGGTCCGGCTGAAGCTTTCTTT.

This clone appeared once. The chain joins TRBV7-9 to TRBJ1-6; D ambiguous. Trimming pared 5 bases from V and 0 bases from J, leaving 5 bases between. The CDR3 is 14 amino acids. CDR1 and CDR2 from the germline V gene are SEHNR and FQNEAQ (reference sequence). The CDR3 DNA follows: TGTGCCAGCAGCCCGAGCTCCTATAATTCACCCCTCCACTTT. Encoded protein: CASSPSSYNSPLHF.

The chain couples TRBV7-9 to TRBJ2-3; D remains ambiguous. The V end lost 6 bases, the J end lost 6 bases, and 4 bases lay between the germline ends. CDR1 and CDR2 (germline): SEHNR, FQNEAQ (reference sequence). The CDR3 consists of 10 residues. Written as DNA, the CDR3 is TGTGCCAGCAGTATGGATACGCAGTATTTT. Amino acids: CASSMDTQYF. The whole variable domain, remainder taken from reference TRBV7-9 and TRBJ2-3, is DTGVSQNPRHKITKRGQNVTFRCDPISEHNRLYWYRQTLGQGPEFLTYFQNEAQLEKSRLLSDRFSAERPKGSFSTLEIQRTEQGDSAMYLCASSMDTQYFGPGTRLTVL.

The chain combines TRBV24-1 with TRBJ2-1; D perhaps matches TRBD1 (6 bases). Trimming took 3 bases from V and 7 from J, leaving 15 bases between them. The CDR3 sequence is 15 residues long. Germline lookup yields CDR1 KGHDR and CDR2 SFDVKD. CDR3 in amino acids: CATSDKGDPVNEQFF. The CDR3 nucleotides read TGTGCCACCAGTGATAAGGGGGACCCCGTTAATGAGCAGTTCTTC.

The V and J genes are TRBV28 and TRBJ2-2; D not certain. V lost 2 bases to trimming and J lost 0 bases, with 7 bases between them. Per germline, CDR1 MDHEN and CDR2 SYDVKM. The CDR3 spans 15 residues. The CDR3 DNA sequence: TGTGCCAGCAGTTTACAGGCCCCGAACACCGGGGAGCTGTTTTTT. It yields the protein CASSLQAPNTGELFF.

This clone has just a few counts. V gene TRBV27 combines with J gene TRBJ2-7; 10 positions match TRBD2. The germline gives CDR1 MNHEY, CDR2 SMNVEV (reference sequence). The CDR3 spans 15 residues. J was trimmed by 3 bases and V by 5 bases; bases with no gene match: 7. The CDR3 loop reads CASSVRGLANYEQYF. The CDR3, as DNA: TGTGCCAGCAGTGTGAGGGGACTAGCGAACTACGAGCAGTACTTC.

This sequence joins TRBV5-1 and TRBJ2-3; 7 nucleotides line up with TRBD1. Germline V CDR1 and CDR2: SGHRS, YFSETQ. The trim removed 4 bases at V and 1 base at J, leaving 3 bases unmatched. The CDR3 is 14 amino acids. In nucleotides, the CDR3 is TGCGCCAGCAGCGGGACAGAAGGCACAGATACGCAGTATTTT. Its translation is CASSGTEGTDTQYF.

The chain couples TRBV7-6 to TRBJ1-3; D unresolved. Germline V gives CDR1 SGHVS, CDR2 FNYEAQ. V lost 5 bases, J lost 2 bases, and 7 bases lay in between. The CDR3 consists of 13 residues. CDR3 nucleotides: TGTGCCAGCAGCCAGAACCCTGGAAACACCATATATTTT. Residues: CASSQNPGNTIYF.

The gene calls are TRBV28 and TRBJ1-1, with a weak D call TRBD1 (5 bases). The CDR3 consists of 14 residues. Germline V lookup: CDR1 MDHEN, CDR2 SYDVKM. Between the trimmed V and J ends, which lost 5 bases and 4 bases, there was a span of 14 bases. CDR3 sequence reads: CASSNNGHGTEAFF. For the CDR3, the DNA is TGTGCCAGCAGTAACAATGGACATGGCACTGAAGCTTTCTTT.